A single sample is the source of the 2 T cell receptor beta chains below, sequenced in a study of blood T cell repertoires in COVID-19. Libraries were prepared by immunoSEQ multiplex PCR; TCRdb keeps only in-frame clonotypes and omits some of them. Here the sample spans fewer than 300,000 clones, approximately 85% being singletons. Sequencing used peripheral blood. These receptors came from a middle-aged man with active or convalescent COVID-19.

The chain couples TRBV5-1 to TRBJ1-1; D is unclear. The V end lost 1 base, the J end lost 1 base, and 8 bases lay between the germline ends. Germline assignment: CDR1 SGHRS and CDR2 YFSETQ. This CDR3 region has 14 residues. The DNA for the CDR3 is TGCGCCAGCAGCTTGCCGGAGACGAACACTGAAGCTTTCTTT. Protein: CASSLPETNTEAFF.

The chain combines TRBV5-1 with TRBJ2-1; D call uncertain. CDR1 SGHRS and CDR2 YFSETQ come from the germline V gene. This CDR3 spans 15 amino acids. The V end lost 0 bases, the J end lost 8 bases, and 15 bases lay between the germline ends. The CDR3 coding sequence is TGCGCCAGCAGCTTGGGTTTGCTTTTAGCAGATGAGCAGTTCTTC. This encodes CASSLGLLLADEQFF.